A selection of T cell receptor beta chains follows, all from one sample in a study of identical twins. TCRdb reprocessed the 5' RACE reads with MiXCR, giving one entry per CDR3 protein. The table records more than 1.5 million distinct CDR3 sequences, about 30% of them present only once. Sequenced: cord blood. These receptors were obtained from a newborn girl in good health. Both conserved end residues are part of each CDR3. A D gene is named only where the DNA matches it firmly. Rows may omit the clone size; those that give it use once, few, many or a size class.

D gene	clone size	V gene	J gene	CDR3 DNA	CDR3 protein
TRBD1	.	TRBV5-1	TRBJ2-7	TGCGCCAGCAGCTCCATCCGGGACAGGGGATCCTACGAGCAGTACTTC	CASSSIRDRGSYEQYF
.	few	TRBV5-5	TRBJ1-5	TGTGCCAGCAGCGTGCGGGATCAGCCCCAGCATTTT	CASSVRDQPQHF
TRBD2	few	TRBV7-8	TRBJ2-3	TGTGCCAGCAGCTCTCGACTAGCGCGAGATACGCAGTATTTT	CASSSRLARDTQYF
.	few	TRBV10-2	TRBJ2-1	TGCGCCAGCAGTGAATTGTTGGCCCCCGGGGTATACAATGAGCAGTTCTTC	CASSELLAPGVYNEQFF
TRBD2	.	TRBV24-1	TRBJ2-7	TGTGCCACCAGTTCCTCCGATACCCCTAGCGGGAACTCCTACGAGCAGTACTTC	CATSSSDTPSGNSYEQYF
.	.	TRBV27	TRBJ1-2	TGTGCCAGCAGTTCCTCAGGAGGGCTATCCATTAACTATGGCTACACCTTC	CASSSSGGLSINYGYTF
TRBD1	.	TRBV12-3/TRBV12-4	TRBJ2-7	TGTGCCAGCAGTCGACAGGGGATTTCCTACAATGAGCAGTACTTC	CASSRQGISYNEQYF
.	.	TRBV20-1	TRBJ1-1	TGCAGTGCACGCGGGGCAGGAGGATGGAACACTGAAGCTTTCTTT	CSARGAGGWNTEAFF
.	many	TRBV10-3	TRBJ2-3	TGTGCCATCAGTGAGTCGAAAGGGACAGATACGCAGTATTTT	CAISESKGTDTQYF
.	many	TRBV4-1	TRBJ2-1	TGTGCCAGCAGCCAACTCTACAATGAGCAGTTCTTC	CASSQLYNEQFF
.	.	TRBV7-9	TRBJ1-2	TGTGCCAGCAGCTTAATCCAGACAGGCCTATGGTATGGCTACACCTTC	CASSLIQTGLWYGYTF
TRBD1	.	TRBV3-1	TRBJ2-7	TGTGCCAGCAGCCGCCTCGGGACAGGGGGCTACGAGCAGTACTTC	CASSRLGTGGYEQYF
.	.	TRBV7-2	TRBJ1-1	TGTGCCAGCAGCTTAGCACAGGGAGTCACTGAAACTTTCTTT	CASSLAQGVTETFF
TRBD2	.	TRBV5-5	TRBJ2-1	TGTGCCAGCAGCATACGAACTAGCGGGAGATCCAATGAGCAGTTCTTC	CASSIRTSGRSNEQFF
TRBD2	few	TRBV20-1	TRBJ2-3	TGCAGTGCTAGGGCGGGGGGTACCTCGGATACGCAGTATTTT	CSARAGGTSDTQYF
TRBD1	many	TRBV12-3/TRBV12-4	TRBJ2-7	TGTGCCAGCAGTTTAGGGACAGGCGAGCAGTACTTC	CASSLGTGEQYF
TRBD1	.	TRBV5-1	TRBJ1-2	TGCGCCAGCAGCTGGGGGACAGCGCTTAACTATGGCTACACCTTC	CASSWGTALNYGYTF
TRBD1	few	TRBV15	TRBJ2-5	TGTGCCACCAGCACGGGACAGGGGGTCGGAGAGACCCAGTACTTC	CATSTGQGVGETQYF
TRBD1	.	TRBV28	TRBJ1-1	TGTGCCAGCAGTTTTATTCCCTACAGGGGTACTGAAGCTTTCTTT	CASSFIPYRGTEAFF
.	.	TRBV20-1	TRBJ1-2	TGCAGTGCTAGCGACAGGCTACGCTATGGCTACACCTTC	CSASDRLRYGYTF
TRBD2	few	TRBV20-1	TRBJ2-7	TGCAGTGCTAGCGAGAGTAGCGGGTTCTCCTACGAGCAGTACTTC	CSASESSGFSYEQYF
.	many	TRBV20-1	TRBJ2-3	TGCAGTGCTAGGGAAGGAGATACGCAGTATTTT	CSAREGDTQYF
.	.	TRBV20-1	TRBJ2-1	TGCAGTGCCCCCACCGGGACTGAGAGATACAATGAGCAGTTCTTC	CSAPTGTERYNEQFF
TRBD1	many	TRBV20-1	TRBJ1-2	TGCAGTGCTGACAGGGGAGATGGCTACACCTTC	CSADRGDGYTF
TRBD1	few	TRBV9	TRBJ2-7	TGTGCCAGCAGCGTAGCTCGATTTGGACAGGAGTCCTCCTACGAGCAGTACTTC	CASSVARFGQESSYEQYF
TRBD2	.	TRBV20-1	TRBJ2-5	TGCAGTGCTAGTCCAGGGCATCTACGGGGACTAGCAGCCAATGAGCAGTACTTC	CSASPGHLRGLAANEQYF
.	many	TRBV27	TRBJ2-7	TGTGCCAGCAGTTTAAACAGGAAACTTTCCTACGAGCAGTACTTC	CASSLNRKLSYEQYF
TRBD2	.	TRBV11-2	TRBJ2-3	TGTGCCAGCAGCGCCCATAGCGGGGGGTACACAGATACGCAGTATTTT	CASSAHSGGYTDTQYF
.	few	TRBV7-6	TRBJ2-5	TGTGCCAGCAGCCCAAGGGCTAACCAAGAGACCCAGTACTTC	CASSPRANQETQYF
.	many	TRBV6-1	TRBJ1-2	TGTGCCAGCAGACAGGCTAACTATGGCTACACCTTC	CASRQANYGYTF
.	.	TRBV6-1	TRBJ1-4	TGTGCCGGAGGAGGACAGCATAATGAAAAACTGTTTTTT	CAGGGQHNEKLFF
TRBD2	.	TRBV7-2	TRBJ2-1	TGTGCCAGCACCGGACTAGCGGGAGGGCCTTCCTACAATGAGCAGTTCTTC	CASTGLAGGPSYNEQFF
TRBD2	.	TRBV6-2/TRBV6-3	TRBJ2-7	TGTGCCAGCACCGCCGGGACTAGCTCCTACAATGAGCAGTACTTC	CASTAGTSSYNEQYF
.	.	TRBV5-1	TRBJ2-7	TGCGCCAGCAGCCCGGACAGCAGGGAGCAGTACTTC	CASSPDSREQYF
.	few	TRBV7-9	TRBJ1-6	TGTGCCAGCAGCTTTGACGATTCACCCCTCCACTTT	CASSFDDSPLHF
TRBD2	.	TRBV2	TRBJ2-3	TGTGCCAGCACTCCGCTCGGGACTAGCGGCACAGATACGCAGTATTTT	CASTPLGTSGTDTQYF